This note documents a single TCR beta chain sequence. These data come from a study of blood T cell repertoires in COVID-19. Study at large: The study drew acute and convalescent COVID-19 samples from the United States, Italy and Spain. Sources were T cells, B-cell-depleted T cells, or PBMCs; the material itself was cDNA or gDNA.

CDR3 size: 15 residues. V was shortened by 6 bases and J by 4 bases, with 15 bases between the two germline ends. Germline V gene data show CDR1 as SNHLY and CDR2 as FYNNEI. Methods used by the authors: Reference gene primers were amplified, and this amplification served to estimate nucleated cell counts. TCRdb's copy holds only in-frame clones and misses some; the assay was immunoSEQ multiplex PCR. V, J and clone size were drawn from that table, and D and trimming were deduced from the DNA. The sample yields hundreds of thousands of clones, 65% to 90% seen once. The sample was peripheral blood. The chain links TRBV2 to TRBJ1-4; the D is unclear. The clonotype was recovered from a human donor in a cohort sampled during active COVID-19. The chain's CDR3 is CASRLDGNFNEKLFF. CDR3 coding DNA: TGTGCCAGCAGATTGGACGGGAACTTTAATGAAAAACTGTTTTTT.